This T cell receptor beta chain was observed in a study of OX40 agonist ivuxolimab in advanced cancers. Whole-study context: Every 2 weeks, ivuxolimab was infused into the patients intravenously at between 0.01 and 10 mg/kg.

Using immunoSEQ multiplex PCR, the repertoire was profiled, and TCRdb retains in-frame clones only, with some absent. The sample has tens of thousands of clones, 89% seen once. Germline V gene sequence: CDR1 MNHEY, CDR2 SVGAGI. Trimming removed 7 bases at V and 7 bases at J, with 11 bases between. This CDR3 comprises 12 residues. This clonotype was obtained from an adult with an advanced solid tumor such as melanoma, head and neck, liver or kidney cancer. This specimen was CD4+ or CD8+ T cells sorted from blood, taken in a trial of the OX40 agonist ivuxolimab. The J gene is TRBJ2-1, the V gene TRBV6-5; TRBD1 might be the D (6 bases). CDR3 sequence (DNA): TGTGCCAGCATCTCGAGGGGGAATGAGCAGTTCTTC. It codes for CASISRGNEQFF.